A single sample is the source of the 23 T cell receptor beta chains below, sequenced in a study. TCRdb reprocessed the 5' RACE reads via MiXCR and lists one record per CDR3 protein. Here the sample spans about 55,000 distinct CDR3 sequences, about 15% being singletons. The specimen sequenced was naive CD4+ T cells sorted from blood. Subset of the sample: naive CD4+ T cells, CD4+CD45RA+CD25-. These receptors were obtained from a female donor with breast cancer.

As to this clonotype: One end of the junction varies from germline; a read error may be responsible. V usage is TRBV7-9 and J usage is TRBJ2-5; D ambiguous. CDR3 length: 13 amino acids. From germline, CDR1 is SEHNR and CDR2 FQNEAQ (reference sequence). DNA for the CDR3: TGTGTCAGCAGCTCTCCCAACCAAGAGACCCAGTACTTC. Translating it yields CVSSSPNQETQYF.

This clonotype came up once. Because the CDR3 is missing its conserved closing phenylalanine or tryptophan, this is likely a read error. The CDR3 protein is CASSAKDRGVSNEQFL. In DNA, the CDR3 is TGTGCCAGCAGTGCCAAGGACAGGGGCGTTAGCAATGAGCAGTTCCTC. V and J are TRBV6-4 and TRBJ2-1, with 9 bases fitting TRBD1. V trimming: 4 bases; J trimming: 6 bases; junction bases outside the gene matches: 10. From germline, CDR1 is MRHNA and CDR2 SNTAGT. This CDR3 spans 16 amino acids.

This clonotype was seen a handful of times. The chain employs TRBV29-1 and TRBJ2-1; D possibly corresponds to TRBD2 (6 bases). Germline V gene data show CDR1 as SQVTM and CDR2 as ANQGSEA. The CDR3 runs to 13 residues. Trimming shortened V by 7 bases and J by 7 bases, and 17 bases separated the two germline ends. The CDR3 sequence: CSALASLGNEQFF. CDR3 DNA: TGCAGCGCACTAGCTTCCCTTGGGAATGAGCAGTTCTTC.

The sample holds many counts of this clonotype. The V gene is TRBV6-5, the J gene TRBJ1-1, with a possible D match to TRBD1 (6 bases). This CDR3 is built from 13 residues. Germline V CDR1 and CDR2: MNHEY, SVGAGI. Trimming removed 6 bases from V and 4 bases from J, with 12 bases in between. The CDR3 nucleotides read TGTGCCAGCAGACCAGGGGTGGGCACTGAAGCTTTCTTT. It specifies CASRPGVGTEAFF.

This clonotype was picked up one time. This may come from a read error, since a much larger clone is one base off. The rearrangement links TRBV20-1 to TRBJ1-1; D remains ambiguous. From germline, CDR1 is DFQATT and CDR2 SNEGSKA (reference sequence). The CDR3 is made up of 12 amino acids. In nucleotides, the CDR3 is TGCAGTGCTAGGGTCATGAACTCTGAAGCTTTCTTT. The encoded protein is CSARVMNSEAFF.

This clonotype was counted ten times or more. The chain carries TRBV6-5 and TRBJ2-5; D gene uncertain. This CDR3 contains 12 residues. Germline V gene lookup returns CDR1 MNHEY and CDR2 SVGAGI. V was cut by 0 bases and J by 4 bases, with 3 bases left in between. The CDR3 region is CASSYSGETQYF. DNA of the CDR3: TGTGCCAGCAGTTACTCGGGAGAGACCCAGTACTTC.

The sample holds many counts of this clonotype. The chain has TRBV7-2 and TRBJ2-2; D gene uncertain. The CDR3 is 12 residues long. The germline V and J ends were trimmed by 5 bases and 3 bases, with 4 bases remaining between them. CDR1 is SGHTA, CDR2 FQGNSA, per germline. The CDR3 nucleotides read TGTGCCAGCAGCCCTGACACCGGGGAGCTGTTTTTT. Protein product: CASSPDTGELFF.

This clonotype has a handful of counts. The gene calls are TRBV5-1 and TRBJ2-7; weak D call: TRBD1 (5 bases). The V gene's germline CDR1 is SGHRS and CDR2 YFSETQ. CDR3 size: 13 residues. Trimming took 1 base from V and 6 from J, leaving 11 bases between them. The CDR3 DNA reads as TGCGCCAGCAGCTTGTGGGGCCTAGTCGAGCAGTACTTC. Its translation: CASSLWGLVEQYF.

This clonotype was found a few times. The rearrangement links TRBV7-3 to TRBJ2-3, with D possibly matching TRBD1 (6 bases). This CDR3 has 15 residues. The V gene's germline CDR1 is SGHTA and CDR2 FQGTGA. Trimming removed 3 bases at V and 2 bases at J, with 12 bases between. CDR3 DNA sequence: TGTGCCAGCAGCTTGGCAGGGGCCTTCACAGATACGCAGTATTTT. It codes for CASSLAGAFTDTQYF.

This clonotype was detected a few times. The V and J genes are TRBV2 and TRBJ1-1, with 8 bases matching TRBD1. Germline V gene lookup returns CDR1 SNHLY and CDR2 FYNNEI. The CDR3 extends over 12 amino acids. The V gene end was trimmed by 7 bases and the J gene end by 11 bases; junction bases not matched to a gene: 9. This chain's CDR3 is CASTLQGVEAFF. As DNA, the CDR3 is TGTGCCAGCACCTTACAGGGGGTAGAGGCTTTCTTT.

The chain carries TRBV7-2 and TRBJ2-1; 9 bases fit TRBD2. The junction had 8 bases not matched to a gene; V was cut back by 5 bases and J by 6 bases. The CDR3 loop spans 15 amino acids. Germline V gives CDR1 SGHTA, CDR2 FQGNSA. The CDR3 DNA sequence: TGTGCCAGCAGCCGAGATAGCGGGAGAGCCAATGAGCAGTTCTTC. This gives the protein CASSRDSGRANEQFF.

This clonotype was observed many times. The chain couples TRBV5-1 to TRBJ1-1; D gene uncertain. V lost 5 bases, J lost 0 bases, and 8 bases lay in between. Germline assignment: CDR1 SGHRS and CDR2 YFSETQ. The CDR3 spans 13 residues. DNA for the CDR3: TGCGCCAGCAGGAGAGCCTTGAACACTGAAGCTTTCTTT. Translation: CASRRALNTEAFF.

The gene calls are TRBV27 and TRBJ2-3; 7 bases are a match to TRBD1. Germline CDR1 reads MNHEY; CDR2 reads SMNVEV (reference sequence). With 10 bases clipped from V and 3 bases from J, the junction kept 7 bases outside the gene matches. The CDR3 runs 13 residues. The CDR3, as DNA: TGTGCCACCCGACAGGGTAGGACAGATACGCAGTATTTT. Residues: CATRQGRTDTQYF.

The table lists this clonotype with a few counts. This chain joins TRBV6-2 or TRBV6-3 and TRBJ2-7; D gene uncertain. There are 15 residues in the CDR3. Trimming cost V 0 bases and J 3 bases, with 12 bases left between them. CDR1 and CDR2 from the germline V gene are MNHEY and SVGEGT. Here the CDR3 DNA reads TGTGCCAGCAGTTACTCTGGCAGAAACCTCTACGAGCAGTACTTC. Its translation is CASSYSGRNLYEQYF.

Regarding this clonotype: A much more abundant neighbour one base away suggests this may be a read error. The genes are TRBV6-6 and TRBJ2-7; D may match TRBD1 or TRBD2 (5 bases each). This CDR3 is 14 amino acids long. Germline V CDR1 and CDR2: MNHNY, SVGAGI (reference sequence). Trimming removed 6 bases from V and 5 bases from J, with 17 bases in between. CDR3 sequence reads: CASSTGGPPNEQYF. CDR3 in DNA: TGTGCCAGCAGCACTGGGGGACCTCCCAACGAGCAGTACTTC.

The genes are TRBV12-3 or TRBV12-4 and TRBJ2-7; either TRBD1 or TRBD2 may supply D (5 bases each). V gave up 7 bases and J gave up 12 bases, with 16 bases separating them. The CDR3 is made up of 11 amino acids. The CDR3 reads CASKAGTPTYF. The CDR3 DNA is TGTGCCAGCAAAGCCGGGACGCCAACGTACTTC.

This clonotype was picked up a small number of times. This chain connects TRBV5-1 to TRBJ1-2, with 7 bases identical to TRBD1. This CDR3 has 13 amino acids. Germline-derived CDR1 and CDR2 are SGHRS and YFSETQ. V shed 4 bases, J shed 3 bases, and the junction held 3 bases outside the gene matches. CDR3 residues: CASSRDSDYGYTF. DNA for the CDR3: TGCGCCAGCAGCCGGGACAGTGACTATGGCTACACCTTC.

This chain joins TRBV27 and TRBJ2-5, with 14 bases identical to TRBD2. J was trimmed by 5 bases and V by 5 bases; bases with no gene match: 7. The CDR3 is 16 amino acids. Germline V gives CDR1 MNHEY, CDR2 SMNVEV (reference sequence). CDR3 loop: CASSPRLAGGLETQYF. CDR3 nucleotide sequence: TGTGCCAGCAGTCCCCGACTAGCGGGAGGGCTTGAGACCCAGTACTTC.

The sample holds a few counts of this clonotype. This chain uses TRBV5-1 with TRBJ2-1; TRBD2 matches 8 bases. V lost 4 bases, J lost 4 bases, and 13 bases stayed unmatched. Per the germline V gene, CDR1 is SGHRS and CDR2 is YFSETQ. This CDR3 region has 17 residues. The DNA of the CDR3 is TGCGCCAGCAGCCCTGGGTGGGGAGGGACTAGATACAATGAGCAGTTCTTC. It encodes CASSPGWGGTRYNEQFF.

This sequence joins TRBV5-1 and TRBJ2-7; D perhaps matches TRBD1 (5 bases). The CDR3 sequence is 14 residues long. Germline CDR1 reads SGHRS; CDR2 reads YFSETQ. Trimming shortened V by 0 bases and J by 4 bases, and 11 bases separated the two germline ends. CDR3 loop: CASSLVQASYEQYF. Written as DNA, the CDR3 is TGCGCCAGCAGCTTGGTACAGGCATCTTACGAGCAGTACTTC.

This clonotype was recorded at least ten times. The chain carries TRBV7-2 and TRBJ1-5; D is unclear. Germline CDR1 reads SGHTA; CDR2 reads FQGNSA. V lost 7 bases to trimming and J lost 2 bases, with 15 bases between them. This CDR3 comprises 15 residues. DNA of the CDR3: TGTGCCAGCACCGCTTATTCGGGAGGCAATCAGCCCCAGCATTTT. This gives the protein CASTAYSGGNQPQHF.

This clonotype was seen a few times. The V call is TRBV7-3, the J call TRBJ2-6, with 12 bases identical to TRBD2. The CDR3 is made up of 18 amino acids. Germline CDR1 is SGHTA and CDR2 is FQGTGA. The V gene end was trimmed by 5 bases and the J gene end by 1 base; junction bases not matched to a gene: 6. CDR3 in amino acids: CASSQTSGSLSGANVLTF. CDR3 sequence (DNA): TGTGCCAGCAGCCAGACTAGCGGGAGTTTGTCTGGGGCCAACGTCCTGACTTTC.

In this sample, this clonotype turned up a few times. The chain joins TRBV4-3 to TRBJ1-2; unclear D gene. Germline loops: CDR1 LGHNA, CDR2 YSLEER. Trimming left V 0 bases short and J 7 bases short, with 6 bases between. The CDR3 length is 12 residues. CDR3 region: CASSQERGGYTF. CDR3 nucleotides: TGCGCCAGCAGCCAAGAGCGGGGTGGCTACACCTTC.